This record covers a single TCR beta chain. The CDR3 length is 14 residues. Looked up from germline, CDR1 is MNHEY and CDR2 is SVGAGI. V was shortened by 7 bases and J by 2 bases, with 14 bases between the two germline ends. This entry comes from a study of blood T cell repertoires in COVID-19. As for the study in general: T cells, B-cell-depleted T cells, or PBMCs provided the cDNA or gDNA that served as material.

Per the original data handling: Scientists estimated how many nucleated cells there were by amplifying reference gene primers. TCRdb keeps only in-frame clones here, not all; method: immunoSEQ multiplex PCR. V, J and clone size are those of that table, while D and trimming were read from the DNA. Of more than 400,000 clones detected, approximately 85% appear once; the ten largest clones hold under 4%. The sequencing sample was made of peripheral blood. This chain uses TRBV6-5 with TRBJ2-5, with a tentative D call TRBD2 (6 bases). This TCR came from a human donor in a cohort sampled during active COVID-19. CDR3 bases: TGTGCCAGCACCCAGGAGGGAACTCAAGAGACCCAGTACTTC. This codes for CASTQEGTQETQYF.